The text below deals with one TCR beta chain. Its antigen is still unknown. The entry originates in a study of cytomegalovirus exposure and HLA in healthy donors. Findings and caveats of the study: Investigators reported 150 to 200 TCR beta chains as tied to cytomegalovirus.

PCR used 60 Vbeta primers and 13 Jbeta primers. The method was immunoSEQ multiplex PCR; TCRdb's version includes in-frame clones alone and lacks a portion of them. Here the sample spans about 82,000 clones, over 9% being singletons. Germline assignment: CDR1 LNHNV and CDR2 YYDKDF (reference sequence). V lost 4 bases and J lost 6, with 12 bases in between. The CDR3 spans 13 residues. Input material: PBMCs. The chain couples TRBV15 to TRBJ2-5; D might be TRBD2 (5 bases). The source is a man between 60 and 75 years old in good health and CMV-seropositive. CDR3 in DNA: TGTGCCACCAGCAAACCGCCCGGGAAGACCCAGTACTTC. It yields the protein CATSKPPGKTQYF.